This T cell receptor (beta chain) was captured in a study of cytomegalovirus exposure and HLA in healthy donors. Study-wide results and caveats: An Asian-associated ancestry cluster reportedly showed fewer N-insertions than the roughly 700-donor mean in a later analysis. A likely sequencing artifact accounted for one observed cluster of highly shared sequence variants. CMV serostatus was the only recorded immune exposure for donors.

Primers: 60 Vbeta forward and 13 Jbeta reverse. Some clones are missing from TCRdb's copy, which holds only in-frame ones; the method was immunoSEQ multiplex PCR. The repertoire has fewer than 200,000 clones, 75% to 85% of them found once; the top ten carry roughly 1.2%. Notes on this clone: Antigen specificity is unknown.

With 6 bases removed from V and 1 base from J, the gap between germline ends came to 6 bases. Germline V gene lookup returns CDR1 SEHNR and CDR2 FQNEAQ (reference sequence). This CDR3 has 12 residues. Sequencing was carried out using PBMCs. The source is a girl aged 2 to 9 in good health and CMV-seropositive. The chain uses TRBV7-9 and TRBJ1-1; no firm D call. The DNA for the CDR3 is TGTGCCAGCAGTACTGGGAACACTGAAGCTTTCTTT. Protein product: CASSTGNTEAFF.